This TCR beta chain was observed in a study of long-term antiretroviral therapy in people with HIV. Whole-study results and caveats: Subsequent to ART, diversity was augmented yet persisted below that of transplant donor controls. For ART adherence, viral resistance and therapy changes, no data were available.

With 5 bases removed from V and 6 bases from J, the gap between germline ends came to 11 bases. The germline CDR1 and CDR2 sequences are SEHNR and FQNEAQ (reference sequence). This CDR3 is built from 13 residues. The run of the v3.0 immunoSEQ assay was at survey level. Method: immunoSEQ multiplex PCR; TCRdb's copy keeps in-frame clones and lacks some. The table has roughly 13,000 clones, around four fifths seen once. This clone has a handful of counts. Its specificity is unknown. Specimen: unsorted PBMCs, collected 1.3 years before starting antiretroviral therapy. J is TRBJ2-1 and V is TRBV7-9, with D perhaps matching TRBD1 (6 bases). The source is a man in his forties or fifties with HIV. The CDR3 nucleotides are TGTGCCAGCAGCCAGGACAGCCCCAATGAGCAGTTCTTC. It is translated as CASSQDSPNEQFF.